A single TCR beta chain is shown here with its context. Its specificity is unknown. The entry originates in a study of cytomegalovirus exposure and HLA in healthy donors. Study summary: When 350 to 400 donors were genotyped, roughly four fifths of them were found to fall in the Caucasian-associated ancestry cluster.

This CDR3 is 13 amino acids long. V lost 7 bases to trimming and J lost 1 base, with 10 bases between them. Germline V CDR1 and CDR2: MDHEN, SYDVKM. Broader study findings: In an earlier analysis, about 87% or about 30%: the productive usage of most TCR beta V segments. Both high specificity and high sensitivity reportedly marked the classifier's diagnosis of cytomegalovirus status.

13 Jbeta primers and 60 Vbeta primers were used for the PCR. TCRdb's table, derived via immunoSEQ multiplex PCR, lists solely in-frame clones and lacks some. The repertoire holds more than 140,000 clones, with roughly 80% as singletons. Donors counted as nominally healthy when sampled, yet unrecorded immune exposures were likely. Material: PBMCs. The gene calls are TRBV28 and TRBJ1-1; tentatively, D is TRBD1 (5 bases). The receptor was isolated from a man aged 35-49 years in good health and CMV-seronegative. The CDR3: CASTRGGNTEAFF. The DNA of the CDR3 is TGTGCCAGCACCCGGGGGGGGAACACTGAAGCTTTCTTT.